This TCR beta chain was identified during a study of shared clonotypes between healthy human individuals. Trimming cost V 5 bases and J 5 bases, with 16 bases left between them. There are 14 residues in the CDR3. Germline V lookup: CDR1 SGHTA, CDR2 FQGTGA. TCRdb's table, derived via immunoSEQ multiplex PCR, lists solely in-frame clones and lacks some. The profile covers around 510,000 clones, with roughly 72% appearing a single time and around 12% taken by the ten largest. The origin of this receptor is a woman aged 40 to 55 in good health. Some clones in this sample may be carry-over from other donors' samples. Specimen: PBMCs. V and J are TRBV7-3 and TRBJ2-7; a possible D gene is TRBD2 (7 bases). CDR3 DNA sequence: TGTGCCAGCAGCCCCTTCGGGGGGCGGAACGAGCAGTACTTC. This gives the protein CASSPFGGRNEQYF.